This T cell receptor beta chain derives from a study of T-cell memory formation after mild COVID-19. Background on the study: The study found TCR clusters largely donor specific.

Study-wide results and caveats: Confirmation was lacking for SARS-CoV-2 specificity of second-wave clones that peaked on day 37. CM and EM subsets held most contracting CD4+ clones; EMRA held CD8+ ones.

From germline, CDR1 is SQVTM and CDR2 ANQGSEA. V was clipped by 0 bases and J by 0 bases, with 13 bases between them. This CDR3 has 16 amino acids. Concerning this clonotype: The antigen remains unidentified.

Constant-segment primers and 5'RACE yielded cDNA libraries for TCR alpha and TCR beta, each carrying sample barcodes and UMIs. Via MiXCR, TCRdb re-called the 5' RACE reads, giving one row per CDR3 protein. The table includes some 440,000 distinct CDR3 sequences, nearly 25% detected once. This receptor was taken from an adult woman who had mild COVID-19 (a few samples of this study predate the infection). Cell type and time point are not known. The V call is TRBV29-1, the J call TRBJ2-3; a possible D gene is TRBD1 (5 bases). The sample comprised PBMCs or a T cell subset sorted from them (not recorded which). CDR3: CSVEEKQAASTDTQYF. The CDR3 DNA follows: TGCAGCGTTGAAGAAAAACAGGCGGCTAGCACAGATACGCAGTATTTT.